This T cell receptor beta chain was identified in a study of Tregs in tolerant kidney transplant recipients. Study context: The nonmyeloablative bone marrow transplants came from related graft donors, with transient mixed chimerism.

Worth noting for this clone: The antigen is undetermined. The read finishes 3 residues shy of the CDR3 end, and the germline J gene is used to complete it.

Trimming stripped 1 base from V and 2 bases from J, with 13 bases between. Per germline, CDR1 SGHTA and CDR2 FQGTGA. The CDR3 consists of 16 residues. Here immunoSEQ multiplex PCR was the method, and the copy in TCRdb shows in-frame clones only, minus some. The data include 45,000 to 55,000 clones; the top ten clones carry around 0.8%. Findings of the study overall: Donor-specific Treg expansion exceeded global Treg expansion in tolerant patients, suggesting antigen drive. For some patients, primers changed over time, blocking nucleotide-level comparison. This study did not directly address biological reproducibility.

The clonotype was recovered from a human donor who received a combined kidney and bone marrow transplant. The chain has TRBV7-3 and TRBJ2-3; D ambiguous. The input for sequencing was CD4+ T cells from blood, taken before the transplant. The sequenced CDR3 bases are TGTGCCAGCAGCTTAAATCCAACAGAACTCACAGATACG. Its translation is CASSLNPTELTDT. The CDR3 reads in full as CASSLNPTELTDTQYF.